The 6 T cell receptor beta chains reported below all come from one sample, sequenced in a study of identical twins. TCRdb independently ran MiXCR on the 5' RACE reads; one entry per CDR3 protein. The profile shows some 440,000 distinct CDR3 sequences, approximately 24% of them singletons. These data are also associated with another study on T cells expressing NK-cell markers.

Material for sequencing was CD4+ T cells sorted from blood. These receptors came from a woman aged 18-29 years in good health.

This chain joins TRBV20-1 and TRBJ1-2; 7 bases agree with TRBD1. The germline V gene has CDR1 DFQATT and CDR2 SNEGSKA (reference sequence). V lost 5 bases to trimming and J lost 7 bases; unmatched junction nucleotides: 7. The CDR3 consists of 12 residues. CDR3 DNA: TGCAGTGCTGCGGGAGGGGGCACTGGCTACACCTTC. This gives the protein CSAAGGGTGYTF.

This clonotype was counted between two and nine times. The V and J genes are TRBV7-9 and TRBJ2-4; possible D gene TRBD2, 5 bases. The V gene's germline CDR1 is SEHNR and CDR2 FQNEAQ (reference sequence). V lost 3 bases, J lost 8 bases, and 8 bases lay in between. There are 12 residues in the CDR3. The CDR3 reads CASSFERDIQYF. The DNA for the CDR3 is TGTGCCAGCAGCTTCGAGAGGGACATTCAGTACTTC.

This chain links TRBV5-1 with TRBJ1-6; D is undetermined. Trimming stripped 3 bases from V and 10 bases from J, with 11 bases between. Germline CDR1 is SGHRS and CDR2 is YFSETQ. The CDR3 consists of 13 residues. CDR3 loop: CASSSTTGSPLHF. CDR3 in DNA: TGCGCCAGCAGCTCAACGACGGGGTCACCCCTCCACTTT.

CDR3 residues: CASSLRGRDTEAFF. As DNA, the CDR3 is TGTGCCAGCAGCCTGCGGGGCCGGGACACTGAAGCTTTCTTT. The chain combines TRBV7-9 with TRBJ1-1, with a weak D call TRBD1 (5 bases). Trimming stripped 5 bases from V and 3 bases from J, with 13 bases between. Germline values: CDR1 SEHNR, CDR2 FQNEAQ (reference sequence). The CDR3 totals 14 residues. Together with reference TRBV7-9 and TRBJ1-1, the CDR3 gives the full variable domain: DTGVSQNPRHKITKRGQNVTFRCDPISEHNRLYWYRQTLGQGPEFLTYFQNEAQLEKSRLLSDRFSAERPKGSFSTLEIQRTEQGDSAMYLCASSLRGRDTEAFFGQGTRLTVV.

The table lists this clonotype with many counts. The chain links TRBV12-3 or TRBV12-4 to TRBJ1-1; TRBD1 matches at 10 bases. The junction had 8 bases not matched to a gene; V was cut back by 7 bases and J by 3 bases. CDR3 length: 15 amino acids. CDR3 residues: CASTRDRGRDTEAFF. In DNA, the CDR3 is TGTGCCAGCACCCGGGACAGGGGAAGGGACACTGAAGCTTTCTTT.

This clonotype was seen only a few times. The chain employs TRBV7-3 and TRBJ1-1, with D possibly TRBD1 on 5 matching bases. This CDR3 is built from 16 residues. Germline V gives CDR1 SGHTA, CDR2 FQGTGA. The V end was cut by 1 base, the J end by 1 base, with 13 bases between. CDR3 nucleotide sequence: TGTGCCAGCAGCTTAAATCGGCCAGGGAAGAACACTGAAGCTTTCTTT. It yields the protein CASSLNRPGKNTEAFF.